These 29 T cell receptor beta chains were all obtained from the same sample, sequenced in a study of blood T cell repertoires in COVID-19. TCRdb's table, derived via immunoSEQ multiplex PCR, lists solely in-frame clones and lacks some. The table includes 100,000 to 150,000 clones, roughly 90% detected once. The source material was peripheral blood. The receptors were gathered from a woman older than 75 with acute or convalescent COVID-19.

This CDR3 reads CASSTGDSLTDTQYF. For the CDR3, the DNA is TGTGCCAGTAGTACCGGGGACAGTCTCACAGATACGCAGTATTTT. The chain links TRBV19 to TRBJ2-3; TRBD1 aligns across 7 bases. Germline assignment: CDR1 LNHDA and CDR2 SQIVND (reference sequence). The CDR3 has 15 amino acids. With 4 bases clipped from V and 2 bases from J, the junction kept 6 bases outside the gene matches.

The CDR3 sequence: CASSLDRAPLPYEQYF. The CDR3 DNA reads TGTGCCAGCAGCTTAGACAGGGCCCCTCTCCCCTACGAGCAGTACTTC. The gene calls are TRBV7-9 and TRBJ2-7; a possible D gene is TRBD1 (6 bases). V dropped 1 base and J dropped 2 bases, with 15 bases sitting between them. The germline CDR1 and CDR2 sequences are SEHNR and FQNEAQ (reference sequence). The CDR3 consists of 16 residues.

This clone has a handful of counts. This chain joins TRBV21-1 and TRBJ2-2; the DNA was not compared with TRBD2, the D call given in the table. TRBV21-1 constitutes a pseudogene. The CDR3 contains 20 residues. The DNA for the CDR3 is TGTGCCAGCAGCAAAGAGGTCTGGGCGGGAGGGCCCCCGAACACCGGGGAGCTGTTTTTT. The encoded protein is CASSKEVWAGGPPNTGELFF.

The chain uses TRBV4-2 and TRBJ1-5, with TRBD1 matching 7 bases. The V and J ends lost 0 bases and 1 base, in that order; junction bases with no gene match: 3. The V gene's germline CDR1 is LGHNA and CDR2 YNFKEQ. CDR3 length: 16 amino acids. As DNA, the CDR3 is TGTGCCAGCAGCCAAGATGGGGGACAGAGCAATCAGCCCCAGCATTTT. As protein: CASSQDGGQSNQPQHF.

This chain connects TRBV9 to TRBJ2-1; 11 positions agree with TRBD2. CDR3 length: 16 amino acids. Germline loops: CDR1 SGDLS, CDR2 YYNGEE. With 4 bases clipped from V and 3 bases from J, the junction kept 6 bases outside the gene matches. CDR3 coding DNA: TGTGCCAGCAGCCCACTCCTAGCGGGAGGCTACAATGAGCAGTTCTTC. It is translated as CASSPLLAGGYNEQFF.

This chain joins TRBV7-3 and TRBJ1-2; D gene uncertain. This CDR3 spans 13 amino acids. CDR1 is SGHTA and CDR2 is FQGTGA in the germline V gene. The V end lost 4 bases, the J end lost 2 bases, and 8 bases lay between the germline ends. CDR3 amino acids: CASSSSGNYGYTF. For the CDR3, the DNA is TGTGCCAGCAGCTCTTCAGGAAACTATGGCTACACCTTC.

The gene calls are TRBV7-9 and TRBJ2-7; 8 bases fit TRBD1. The CDR3 runs to 13 residues. Germline CDR1 reads SEHNR; CDR2 reads FQNEAQ (reference sequence). The trim removed 3 bases at V and 5 bases at J, leaving 3 bases unmatched. This CDR3 is CASSFLTGDEQYF. The DNA for the CDR3 is TGTGCCAGCAGCTTTCTGACAGGGGACGAGCAGTACTTC. Full variable domain (remainder filled in from reference TRBV7-9 and TRBJ2-7): DTGVSQNPRHKITKRGQNVTFRCDPISEHNRLYWYRQTLGQGPEFLTYFQNEAQLEKSRLLSDRFSAERPKGSFSTLEIQRTEQGDSAMYLCASSFLTGDEQYFGPGTRLTVT.

This clone was counted once. V and J are TRBV7-9 and TRBJ2-2; 7 bases map to TRBD2. The CDR3 extends over 17 amino acids. J was trimmed by 0 bases and V by 2 bases; bases with no gene match: 6. The germline V gene has CDR1 SEHNR and CDR2 FQNEAQ (reference sequence). CDR3: CASSLPPGLSNTGELFF. As DNA, the CDR3 is TGTGCCAGCAGCTTACCGCCGGGACTATCGAACACCGGGGAGCTGTTTTTT.

This chain uses TRBV24-1 with TRBJ2-5, with D possibly being TRBD1 (6 bases). In germline, CDR1 is KGHDR, CDR2 SFDVKD. Trimming removed 2 bases from V and 0 bases from J, with 9 bases in between. CDR3 length: 15 amino acids. CDR3 sequence: CATSDSGTNQETQYF. The CDR3 DNA is TGTGCCACCAGTGATTCCGGGACAAACCAAGAGACCCAGTACTTC.

Only a few counts were recorded for this clone. The genes are TRBV10-3 and TRBJ1-2; D possibly corresponds to TRBD1 (5 bases). The CDR3 length is 18 residues. Trimming cost V 4 bases and J 2 bases, with 23 bases left between them. The germline gives CDR1 ENHRY, CDR2 SYGVKD. The CDR3 bases are TGTGCCATCAGTGCCCTCCAGCGGGGCCGAGGGAACAACTATGGCTACACCTTC. It encodes CAISALQRGRGNNYGYTF.

This rearrangement joins TRBV4-3 to TRBJ1-1, with unresolved D. V shed 3 bases and J shed 5 bases, with 13 bases lying between them. The CDR3 length is 14 residues. CDR1 and CDR2 from the germline V gene are LGHNA and YSLEER. CDR3 sequence (DNA): TGCGCCAGCAGCCAGAAAATGGAGGGAACTGAAGCTTTCTTT. This codes for CASSQKMEGTEAFF.

V usage is TRBV28 and J usage is TRBJ2-7; TRBD2 aligns across 7 bases. Germline trimming cut 2 bases from V and 6 bases from J; bases unmatched to any gene: 1. There are 12 residues in the CDR3. CDR1 is MDHEN and CDR2 is SYDVKM in the germline V gene. The CDR3 sequence: CASSLTGGEQYF. CDR3 sequence (DNA): TGTGCCAGCAGTTTAACGGGGGGCGAGCAGTACTTC.

The chain recombines TRBV9 with TRBJ1-3; D ambiguous. The CDR3 spans 16 residues. Germline V lookup: CDR1 SGDLS, CDR2 YYNGEE. Trimming removed 3 bases from V and 0 bases from J, with 13 bases in between. The CDR3 sequence: CASSDSSPSSGNTIYF. The CDR3 bases are TGTGCCAGCAGCGATAGCTCGCCTAGCTCTGGAAACACCATATATTTT. Full variable domain (rest looked up from reference TRBV9 and TRBJ1-3): DSGVTQTPKHLITATGQRVTLRCSPRSGDLSVYWYQQSLDQGLQFLIQYYNGEERAKGNILERFSAQQFPDLHSELNLSSLELGDSALYFCASSDSSPSSGNTIYFGEGSWLTVV.

The gene calls are TRBV5-1 and TRBJ1-3; no firm D call. Deletions cut 4 bases from V and 1 base from J, with 12 bases between. Per germline, CDR1 SGHRS and CDR2 YFSETQ. The CDR3 totals 15 residues. The CDR3 protein is CASSPEGVSGNTIYF. The CDR3 nucleotides read TGCGCCAGCAGCCCGGAGGGTGTTTCTGGAAACACCATATATTTT.

The chain couples TRBV7-9 to TRBJ1-2; D not resolved. The CDR3 is 16 amino acids. V lost 0 bases, J lost 2 bases, and 13 bases lay in between. Germline CDR1 reads SEHNR; CDR2 reads FQNEAQ (reference sequence). The CDR3 reads CASSLAPWTGNYGYTF. For the CDR3, the DNA is TGTGCCAGCAGCTTAGCCCCCTGGACGGGGAACTATGGCTACACCTTC.

The rearrangement links TRBV29-1 to TRBJ2-2; 12 positions match TRBD2. This CDR3 region has 15 residues. The ends lost 2 bases at V and 6 bases at J; junction bases unmatched: 4. Germline assignment: CDR1 SQVTM and CDR2 ANQGSEA. CDR3 sequence (DNA): TGCAGCGTTGAACTAGCGGGGGGGCACGCCGGGGAGCTGTTTTTT. Translating gives CSVELAGGHAGELFF.

The rearrangement joins TRBV11-2 to TRBJ2-5, with TRBD1 matching over 9 bases. The CDR3 runs 15 residues. V trimming: 1 base; J trimming: 7 bases; junction bases outside the gene matches: 7. From germline, CDR1 is SGHAT and CDR2 FQNNGV. The CDR3 region is CASSLGGTGKGTQYF. CDR3 in DNA: TGTGCCAGCAGCTTAGGCGGGACAGGGAAGGGGACCCAGTACTTC. The full variable domain, in which reference TRBV11-2 and TRBJ2-5 provide the parts outside the CDR3, is EAGVAQSPRYKIIEKRQSVAFWCNPISGHATLYWYQQILGQGPKLLIQFQNNGVVDDSQLPKDRFSAERLKGVDSTLKIQPAKLEDSAVYLCASSLGGTGKGTQYFGPGTRLLVL.

The DNA for the CDR3 is TGCGCCAGCAGCTTGGCTCGGGGGGCGGAGGGCTACACCTTC. As protein: CASSLARGAEGYTF. The rearrangement links TRBV5-1 to TRBJ1-2, with D tentatively TRBD1 (6 bases). Trimming shortened V by 0 bases and J by 8 bases, and 14 bases separated the two germline ends. CDR1 is SGHRS and CDR2 is YFSETQ in the germline V gene. There are 14 residues in the CDR3.

The chain uses TRBV7-2 and TRBJ2-3; TRBD1 is a possible D gene (5 bases). Trimming pared 5 bases from V and 7 bases from J, leaving 19 bases between. The germline gives CDR1 SGHTA, CDR2 FQGNSA. The CDR3 sequence is 15 residues long. The CDR3 loop is CASSPRQIRWNTQYF. The DNA for the CDR3 is TGTGCCAGCAGCCCGAGACAGATCCGTTGGAATACGCAGTATTTT.

This clone appeared a single time. The chain is built from TRBV5-6 and TRBJ2-3; TRBD1 matches at 11 bases. The CDR3 contains 14 residues. After removal of 6 bases from V and 5 bases from J, the junction contained 5 bases not matched to a gene. Germline V CDR1 and CDR2: SGHDT, YYEEEE. The CDR3 sequence is CASTWTGGRDTQYF. The DNA for the CDR3 is TGTGCCAGCACCTGGACAGGGGGCAGAGATACGCAGTATTTT.

This rearrangement joins TRBV12-3 or TRBV12-4 to TRBJ1-2; 7 bases agree with TRBD1. With 5 bases clipped from V and 4 bases from J, the junction kept 4 bases outside the gene matches. The CDR3 loop spans 13 amino acids. In DNA form, the CDR3 reads TGTGCCAGCAGTGTCAGGGGGACCTATGGCTACACCTTC. This codes for CASSVRGTYGYTF.

The rearrangement links TRBV18 to TRBJ1-4; D possibly corresponds to TRBD1 (5 bases). V was trimmed by 3 bases and J by 6 bases, leaving 14 bases between them. There are 15 residues in the CDR3. Per germline, CDR1 KGHSH and CDR2 LQKENI. This CDR3 reads CASSPDQGGDEKLFF. The CDR3 DNA reads as TGTGCCAGCTCACCCGACCAGGGCGGGGATGAAAAACTGTTTTTT.

The sample holds one count of this clone. This chain uses TRBV5-6 with TRBJ2-7, with D perhaps TRBD1 (6 bases). Germline V CDR1 and CDR2: SGHDT, YYEEEE. The CDR3 runs 16 residues. V was shortened by 4 bases and J by 0 bases, with 17 bases between the two germline ends. For the CDR3, the DNA is TGTGCCAGCAGCGATAATACACAGGGCCCCTCCTACGAGCAGTACTTC. Encoded protein: CASSDNTQGPSYEQYF.

J is TRBJ1-1 and V is TRBV11-2; 7 bases map to TRBD1. Trimming took 7 bases from V and 4 from J; bases not matched to a gene: 6. This CDR3 comprises 13 residues. CDR1 SGHAT and CDR2 FQNNGV come from the germline V gene. CDR3 DNA sequence: TGTGCCAGCAACCTGCCAGGGGGCACTGAAGCTTTCTTT. This codes for CASNLPGGTEAFF.

This chain connects TRBV10-3 to TRBJ1-2, with a weak D call TRBD1 (6 bases). V was trimmed by 6 bases and J by 4 bases, leaving 18 bases between them. CDR1 is ENHRY and CDR2 is SYGVKD in the germline V gene. CDR3 length equals 15 residues. Here the CDR3 DNA reads TGTGCCATCAGGGATACCGGGACAAGCACCTATGGCTACACCTTC. This translates into CAIRDTGTSTYGYTF.

The chain uses TRBV2 and TRBJ1-4, with D possibly TRBD1 on 5 matching bases. Germline assignment: CDR1 SNHLY and CDR2 FYNNEI. The CDR3 is made up of 13 amino acids. The V end was cut by 10 bases, the J end by 5 bases, with 14 bases between. The CDR3 nucleotides read TGTGCCACAGAGATGAACAGGAATGAAAAACTGTTTTTT. This translates into CATEMNRNEKLFF.

This chain uses TRBV4-1 with TRBJ1-2; the match to TRBD1 covers 7 bases. Germline CDR1 reads MGHRA; CDR2 reads YSYEKL. The CDR3 length is 16 residues. The trim removed 0 bases at V and 4 bases at J, leaving 8 bases unmatched. In DNA form, the CDR3 reads TGCGCCAGCAGCCAAGATAGGGGACAGACGTTCTATGGCTACACCTTC. Its protein product is CASSQDRGQTFYGYTF.

As to this clone: Other DNA sequences of this sample code for an identical CDR3. The CDR3 nucleotides read TGTGCCAGCAGTGGGACAGGCTTTAGCAATCAGCCCCAGCATTTT. It yields the protein CASSGTGFSNQPQHF. The chain carries TRBV2 and TRBJ1-5; 7 nucleotides line up with TRBD1. With 4 bases clipped from V and 0 bases from J, the junction kept 3 bases outside the gene matches. The CDR3 has 15 residues. Germline CDR1 is SNHLY and CDR2 is FYNNEI.

This clone came up a few times. V gene TRBV18 combines with J gene TRBJ1-3; 8 nucleotides match TRBD1. This CDR3 contains 17 residues. Germline V gives CDR1 KGHSH, CDR2 LQKENI. V lost 2 bases, J lost 3 bases, and 9 bases stayed unmatched. The CDR3 region is CASSPLAGGAIGNTIYF. The CDR3, as DNA: TGTGCCAGCTCACCATTGGCAGGGGGCGCGATTGGAAACACCATATATTTT.